These 9 T cell receptor beta chains came from one sample sequenced in a study of T cells in Graves' hyperthyroidism and ophthalmopathy. RNA transcripts provided the source from which TCR beta CDR3 regions were amplified. The TCR CDR3 was amplified in a first-round RT-PCR using the HTBI primer set. TCRdb ran MiXCR on the multiplex PCR reads and lists one entry per CDR3 protein. Counted here are under 400,000 distinct CDR3 sequences, roughly 25% occurring once; the ten biggest clones make up around 70%. Sequenced input: blood. These receptors came from a man aged 45 to 65 with Graves' hyperthyroidism.

This rearrangement joins TRBV10-3 to TRBJ2-3; 10 bases map to TRBD2. The germline CDR1 and CDR2 sequences are ENHRY and SYGVKD. The length of the CDR3 is 15 residues. V gave up 8 bases and J gave up 3 bases; unmatched junction bases: 8. The chain's CDR3 is CAIGSGRAPTDTQYF. In DNA form, the CDR3 reads TGTGCCATCGGGAGCGGGAGGGCCCCGACAGATACGCAGTATTTT.

The V and J genes are TRBV29-1 and TRBJ2-3; 9 bases line up with TRBD2. CDR1 and CDR2 (germline): SQVTM, ANQGSEA. V lost 4 bases and J lost 4; bases outside the gene matches: 3. The CDR3 loop spans 13 amino acids. Here the CDR3 DNA reads TGCAGCGTTGTAGCGGGAGTCGCAGATACGCAGTATTTT. Translation: CSVVAGVADTQYF.

The table lists this clonotype with a few counts. The V call is TRBV5-1, the J call TRBJ1-4; 10 bases are shared with TRBD1. J gave up 0 bases and V 4 bases, and 9 bases lay outside the gene matches. Germline CDR1 reads SGHRS; CDR2 reads YFSETQ. There are 18 residues in the CDR3. The CDR3, as DNA: TGCGCCAGCAGCCCCCGGGGACAGGGGATCCCAACTAATGAAAAACTGTTTTTT. Its protein product is CASSPRGQGIPTNEKLFF.

The table lists this clonotype with many counts. The V and J genes are TRBV7-8 and TRBJ2-7, with 7 bases fitting TRBD1. With 8 bases clipped from V and 3 bases from J, the junction kept 7 bases outside the gene matches. CDR1 is SGHVS and CDR2 is FQNEAQ in the germline V gene. CDR3 size: 13 residues. CDR3 in amino acids: CASSRTGIYEQYF. The CDR3 DNA is TGTGCCAGCTCGAGGACAGGAATCTACGAGCAGTACTTC.

This clonotype has more than one count but fewer than ten. The chain employs TRBV19 and TRBJ2-3; TRBD2 matches at 15 bases. Germline loops: CDR1 LNHDA, CDR2 SQIVND (reference sequence). The trim removed 4 bases at V and 4 bases at J, leaving 6 bases unmatched. The CDR3 has 17 residues. CDR3 amino acids: CASSTGTSGGRPDTQYF. CDR3 in DNA: TGTGCCAGTAGTACAGGGACTAGCGGGGGGAGGCCAGATACGCAGTATTTT.

This clonotype has only a few counts. The chain couples TRBV27 to TRBJ2-2; unclear D gene. Trimming pared 5 bases from V and 4 bases from J, leaving 11 bases between. Germline loops: CDR1 MNHEY, CDR2 SMNVEV (reference sequence). This CDR3 has 14 amino acids. CDR3 residues: CASSLQPRTGELFF. CDR3 coding DNA: TGTGCCAGCAGTCTACAGCCTCGCACCGGGGAGCTGTTTTTT.

Only a few counts were recorded for this clonotype. J is TRBJ2-1 and V is TRBV11-2; weak D call: TRBD2 (5 bases). The CDR3 is made up of 15 amino acids. Germline V gene lookup returns CDR1 SGHAT and CDR2 FQNNGV. V lost 7 bases to trimming and J lost 6 bases, with 19 bases between them. The CDR3 here is CASTELGDAGNEQFF. DNA for the CDR3: TGTGCCAGCACCGAGTTGGGAGATGCGGGCAATGAGCAGTTCTTC.

This chain links TRBV7-2 with TRBJ1-1; D remains unclear. Germline loops: CDR1 SGHTA, CDR2 FQGNSA. V dropped 1 base and J dropped 0 bases, with 9 bases sitting between them. This CDR3 is built from 15 residues. The CDR3 sequence: CASSLVAALNTEAFF. The DNA for the CDR3 is TGTGCCAGCAGCTTAGTGGCAGCTCTGAACACTGAAGCTTTCTTT.

A note on this clonotype: At one of its ends the junction is not consistent with the germline gene, which may arise from a read error. The J gene is TRBJ2-1, the V gene TRBV30; 7 bases fit TRBD2. The CDR3 runs to 16 residues. The germline V gene encodes CDR1 GTSNPN and CDR2 SVGIG (reference sequence). The CDR3 coding sequence is TGTGCCCGGAGTAAACCTAGCGGCTTACTCTACAATGAGCAGTTCTTC. Translating gives CARSKPSGLLYNEQFF.